These T cell receptor beta chains were read from a single sample in a study of control samples from healthy donors and cancer patients. Sequencing was performed with immunoSEQ multiplex PCR; in TCRdb, only in-frame clones are kept and a portion is missing. The sample shows 150,000 to 190,000 clones, about 94% of them seen only once. The sample comprised blood. These receptors were obtained from a man aged 50 to 60 in good health. CDR3s include the opening cysteine and the closing phenylalanine or tryptophan. A D gene is named only where the DNA matches it firmly. The size entry is marked missing in some rows and otherwise reads once, few, many or a size class.

.	TRBV4-1	.	TRBJ1-4	TGCGCCAGCAGCCAAGCCGTCCCCGTTGCAGAAAAACTGTTTTTT	CASSQAVPVAEKLFF
TRBD2	TRBV7-9	.	TRBJ2-6	TGTGCCAGCAGTTCCCGGGGGGAAGGGGCCAACGTCCTGACTTTC	CASSSRGEGANVLTF
.	TRBV10-2	.	TRBJ1-1	TGCGCCAGCAGTGCGCGGTCCACTGAAGCTTTCTTT	CASSARSTEAFF
TRBD1	TRBV3-1/TRBV3-2	.	TRBJ1-2	TGTGCCAGCAGCCCCCGGGACAGGGGCTACACCTTC	CASSPRDRGYTF
.	TRBV5-1	once	TRBJ1-1	TGCGCCAGCAGCTTGACAGGGAAGAACACTGAAGCTTTCTTT	CASSLTGKNTEAFF
.	TRBV7-9	.	TRBJ2-2	TGTGCCAGCAGCCCAAAGCGCCAGAGCACCGGGGAGCTGTTTTTT	CASSPKRQSTGELFF
.	TRBV2	.	TRBJ1-6	TGTGCCAGCAGTGCCCCAGGGTTAAATTCACCCCTCCACTTT	CASSAPGLNSPLHF
.	TRBV2	.	TRBJ2-7	TGTGCCAGCACACCTCCCCCAGGTTGGGAGCAGTACTTC	CASTPPPGWEQYF
.	TRBV5-1	once	TRBJ1-4	TGCGCCAGCAGCCCCCCGGGGCCGCTGGGAAAACTGTTTTTT	CASSPPGPLGKLFF
TRBD1	TRBV18	.	TRBJ2-7	TGTGCCAGCTCACCCCCGGGACAGGGGTCTCCCTACGAGCAGTACTTC	CASSPPGQGSPYEQYF
.	TRBV5-6	.	TRBJ2-3	TGTGCCAGCAGCCCTCGGGGCGTTCCAGATACGCAGTATTTT	CASSPRGVPDTQYF
TRBD2	TRBV14	once	TRBJ2-7	TGTGCCAGCAGCCAAGATCGGATGGCTAGCGGGACCTACGAGCAGTACTTC	CASSQDRMASGTYEQYF
.	TRBV25-1	once	TRBJ2-3	TGTGCCAGCAGTTGGGATACGCAGTATTTT	CASSWDTQYF
.	TRBV7-6	.	TRBJ2-2	TGTGCCAGCAGCTTAGGGGGCAGGGGAACCGGGGAGCTGTTTTTT	CASSLGGRGTGELFF
.	TRBV6-1	.	TRBJ1-2	TGTGCCAGCAGAGAAGAGGAGACGGGGTATGGCTACACCTTC	CASREEETGYGYTF
TRBD1	TRBV6-5	.	TRBJ1-1	TGTGCCAGCAGGGGACAGGGGGCAGGAAACACTGAAGCTTTCTTT	CASRGQGAGNTEAFF
.	TRBV29-1	.	TRBJ2-2	TGCAGCGTTGACCTCAACACCGGGGAGCTGTTTTTT	CSVDLNTGELFF
.	TRBV29-1	.	TRBJ2-1	TGCAGCGTTGGTGGGGCTAGCTCCTACAATGAGCAGTTCTTC	CSVGGASSYNEQFF
.	TRBV19	.	TRBJ2-3	TGTGCCAGTAGTAACTGGGATACGCAGTATTTT	CASSNWDTQYF
.	TRBV16	.	TRBJ2-3	TGTGCCAGCAGCCAATCCGGTACAGATACGCAGTATTTT	CASSQSGTDTQYF
.	TRBV28	.	TRBJ2-1	TGTGCCAGCGACGGGGCCTCCTACAATGAGCAGTTCTTC	CASDGASYNEQFF
.	TRBV18	.	TRBJ1-6	TGTGCCAGCTCACCCGCAGGGAGTTCACCCCTCCACTTT	CASSPAGSSPLHF
.	TRBV4-2	.	TRBJ2-7	TGTGCCAGCAGCCATGGCGGGGCTAGCTCCTACGAGCAGTACTTC	CASSHGGASSYEQYF
TRBD1	TRBV5-6	.	TRBJ2-3	TGTGCCAGCAGCGAAAGGACAGGGGGCACAGATACGCAGTATTTT	CASSERTGGTDTQYF
.	TRBV28	once	TRBJ1-4	TGTGCCAGCAGTTTGGGGGAGGGAAAACTGTTTTTT	CASSLGEGKLFF
.	TRBV6-5	.	TRBJ1-2	TGTGCCAGCAGTTCGACTTTTGGAGTTAGTAACTATGGCTACACCTTC	CASSSTFGVSNYGYTF
TRBD1	TRBV19	.	TRBJ2-3	TGTGCCAGTAGCTTGACAGGGGGCGAAGGAAAGTATTTT	CASSLTGGEGKYF
.	TRBV9	.	TRBJ2-3	TGTGCCAGCAGCGTTTTCGCAGATACGCAGTATTTT	CASSVFADTQYF
.	TRBV7-9	.	TRBJ1-3	TGTGCCAGCAGCTTAGCCCCGGAGTACGGAAACACCATATATTTT	CASSLAPEYGNTIYF
TRBD1	TRBV6-6	.	TRBJ1-5	TGTGCCAGCAGTTACGGACAGGGAGATCAGCCCCAGCATTTT	CASSYGQGDQPQHF
.	TRBV2	.	TRBJ1-6	TGTGCCAGCATCCGGGGGGTTTATTCACCCCTCCACTTT	CASIRGVYSPLHF
.	TRBV5-1	.	TRBJ1-4	TGCGCCAGCAGCTTACGAGGGGATCATAATGAAAAACTGTTTTTT	CASSLRGDHNEKLFF
TRBD1	TRBV30	.	TRBJ1-5	TGTGCCTGGATCCGGGGACAGGGGTACCAGCCCCAGCATTTT	CAWIRGQGYQPQHF
.	TRBV6-5	once	TRBJ2-4	TGTGCCAGCTCCATGGACCTAGGGACCAAAAACATTCAGTACTTC	CASSMDLGTKNIQYF
TRBD1	TRBV19	.	TRBJ1-2	TGTGCCAGTAGTACTCAGACAGGGGTCAATGGCTACACCTTC	CASSTQTGVNGYTF
.	TRBV9	.	TRBJ2-7	TGTGCCAGCAGTTCCTCCTACGAGCAGTACTTC	CASSSSYEQYF
.	TRBV2	.	TRBJ2-1	TGTGCCAGCAGCTCCCTCTTGGGTGAGCAGTTCTTC	CASSSLLGEQFF
.	TRBV9	.	TRBJ1-1	TGTGCCAGCAGCGTAGACGGGGTCCAGGCGGCTTTCTTT	CASSVDGVQAAFF
TRBD1	TRBV4-1	.	TRBJ2-7	TGCGCCAGCAGCCGTGACAGGGGGCCGTACGAGCAGTACTTC	CASSRDRGPYEQYF
.	TRBV5-1	.	TRBJ2-2	TGCGCCAGCAGCTTAATAACAGGGCAGAACGGGGAGCTGTTTTTT	CASSLITGQNGELFF
.	TRBV5-4	.	TRBJ1-2	TGTGCCAGCAGACCTTTTGACCGGGTTTTTTATGGCTACACCTTC	CASRPFDRVFYGYTF
.	TRBV18	.	TRBJ2-1	TGTGCCAGCTCACCAGAGATAGACCCCGGAGGGAAGTTCTTC	CASSPEIDPGGKFF
.	TRBV21-1	.	TRBJ2-7	TGTGCCAGCAGCAGGGAGGGTCGAGCCTACGAGCAGTACTTC	CASSREGRAYEQYF
TRBD1	TRBV29-1	.	TRBJ2-7	TGCAGCGTGGCTCCACAGGGGGCTGTCTCCTACGAGCAGTACTTC	CSVAPQGAVSYEQYF
.	TRBV3-1/TRBV3-2	.	TRBJ1-2	TGTGCCAGCAGCCAAGTCTCATTCATCCATGGCTACACCTTC	CASSQVSFIHGYTF
.	TRBV3-1/TRBV3-2	.	TRBJ2-7	TGTGCCAGCAGCCGCGGTTCCCCCCGGGGAGCCTACGAGCAGTACTTC	CASSRGSPRGAYEQYF
.	TRBV28	.	TRBJ1-1	TGTGCCAGCAGCTCCTCTCCTGAAGCTTTCTTT	CASSSSPEAFF
TRBD1	TRBV29-1	.	TRBJ2-1	TGCAGCGTTGGACAGGGGGTGGCAAATGAGCAGTTCTTC	CSVGQGVANEQFF
TRBD1	TRBV3-1/TRBV3-2	.	TRBJ2-5	TGTGCCAGCAGCCAAGAGACAGGGAGTCAGACCCAGTACTTC	CASSQETGSQTQYF
.	TRBV7-9	.	TRBJ2-2	TGTGCCAGCAGCCCCGATCTCGGGGAGCTGTTTTTT	CASSPDLGELFF
.	TRBV4-1	.	TRBJ1-3	TGCGCCAGCAGCCAAGATCCCGCTTCCCAGGGAAAAGGTGGAAACACCATATATTTT	CASSQDPASQGKGGNTIYF